This T cell receptor beta chain was captured in a study of lymphopenia after photon versus proton radiotherapy. The V end lost 4 bases, the J end lost 14 bases, and 21 bases lay between the germline ends. The germline V gene encodes CDR1 MNHNS and CDR2 SASEGT. This CDR3 contains 14 residues. Method: immunoSEQ multiplex PCR; TCRdb's copy keeps in-frame clones and lacks some. The sample has 25,000 to 30,000 clones, around 85% seen once. The table lists this clone with a few counts. The starting material was peripheral blood, obtained from a patient treated with photon-based radiotherapy. The chain uses TRBV6-1 and TRBJ1-3, with D tentatively TRBD1 (5 bases). The TCR sequence derives from a man aged 30-40 years with gastric cancer. The CDR3 nucleotides read TGTGCCAGCAGTGGCACCGGGACCCACAGCGGGGTATATTTT. Protein sequence: CASSGTGTHSGVYF.